This TCR beta chain was documented in a study of shared clonotypes between healthy human individuals. Sequencing used immunoSEQ multiplex PCR; TCRdb keeps in-frame clones, though not all of them. The sample shows under 2.5 million clones, less than 95% of them seen only once. The V and J ends lost 5 bases and 5 bases respectively, with 15 bases between them. Germline V gene sequence: CDR1 SGHVS, CDR2 FQNEAQ. The CDR3 loop spans 14 amino acids. This TCR derives from a man between 18 and 29 years old in good health. Some clones in this sample may be carry-over from other donors' samples. V and J are TRBV7-8 and TRBJ1-1; D ambiguous. The sample taken for sequencing was naive CD4+ T cells from PBMCs. Subset meaning: CD45RA+ positively selected. CDR3 DNA: TGTGCCAGCAGCCCCCCGATTTATTGGACTGAAGCTTTCTTT. The encoded protein is CASSPPIYWTEAFF.